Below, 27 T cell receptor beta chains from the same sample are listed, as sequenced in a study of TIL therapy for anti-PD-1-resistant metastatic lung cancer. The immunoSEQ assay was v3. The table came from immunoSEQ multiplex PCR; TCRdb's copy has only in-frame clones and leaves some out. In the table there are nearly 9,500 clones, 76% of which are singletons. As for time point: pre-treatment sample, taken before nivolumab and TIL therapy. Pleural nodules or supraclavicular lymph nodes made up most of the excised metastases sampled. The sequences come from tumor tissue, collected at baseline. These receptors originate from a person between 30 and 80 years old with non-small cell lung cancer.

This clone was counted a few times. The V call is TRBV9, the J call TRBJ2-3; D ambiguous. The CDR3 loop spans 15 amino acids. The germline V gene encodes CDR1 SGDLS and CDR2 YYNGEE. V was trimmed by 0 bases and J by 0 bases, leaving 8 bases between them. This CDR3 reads CASSVGVDSTDTQYF. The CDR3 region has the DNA TGTGCCAGCAGCGTAGGGGTGGATAGCACAGATACGCAGTATTTT. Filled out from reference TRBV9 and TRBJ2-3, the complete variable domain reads DSGVTQTPKHLITATGQRVTLRCSPRSGDLSVYWYQQSLDQGLQFLIQYYNGEERAKGNILERFSAQQFPDLHSELNLSSLELGDSALYFCASSVGVDSTDTQYFGPGTRLTVL.

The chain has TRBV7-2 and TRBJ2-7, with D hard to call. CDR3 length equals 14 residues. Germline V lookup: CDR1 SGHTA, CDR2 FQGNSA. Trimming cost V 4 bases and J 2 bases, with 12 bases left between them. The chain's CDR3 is CASSSAGAPYEQYF. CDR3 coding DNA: TGTGCCAGCAGCTCAGCCGGAGCCCCCTACGAGCAGTACTTC.

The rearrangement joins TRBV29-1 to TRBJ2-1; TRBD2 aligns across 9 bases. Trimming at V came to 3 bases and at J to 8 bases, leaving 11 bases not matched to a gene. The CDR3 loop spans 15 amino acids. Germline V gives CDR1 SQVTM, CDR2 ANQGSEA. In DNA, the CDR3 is TGCAGCGTTGATTACCTAGCGGGACCGGGGGATGAGCAGTTCTTC. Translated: CSVDYLAGPGDEQFF.

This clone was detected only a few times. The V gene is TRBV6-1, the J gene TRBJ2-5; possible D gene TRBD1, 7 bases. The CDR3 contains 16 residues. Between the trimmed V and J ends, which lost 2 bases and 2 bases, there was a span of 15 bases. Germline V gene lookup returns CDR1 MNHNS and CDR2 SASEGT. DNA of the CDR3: TGTGCCAGCAGTGAAACAGGGGTACGGGGGCAAGAGACCCAGTACTTC. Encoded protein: CASSETGVRGQETQYF.

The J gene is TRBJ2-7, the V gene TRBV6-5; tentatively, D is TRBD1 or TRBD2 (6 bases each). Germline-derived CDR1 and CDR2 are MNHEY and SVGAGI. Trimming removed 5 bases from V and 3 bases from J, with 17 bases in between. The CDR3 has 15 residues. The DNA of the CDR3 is TGTGCCAGCAGTCAACAGGGACTTCCCCTCTACGAGCAGTACTTC. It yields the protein CASSQQGLPLYEQYF.

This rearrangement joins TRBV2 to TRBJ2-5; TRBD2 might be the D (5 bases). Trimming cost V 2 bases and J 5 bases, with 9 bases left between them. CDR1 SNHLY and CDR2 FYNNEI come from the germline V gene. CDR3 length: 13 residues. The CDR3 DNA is TGTGCCAGCAGTGAACCCGGGATGGAGACCCAGTACTTC. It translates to CASSEPGMETQYF.

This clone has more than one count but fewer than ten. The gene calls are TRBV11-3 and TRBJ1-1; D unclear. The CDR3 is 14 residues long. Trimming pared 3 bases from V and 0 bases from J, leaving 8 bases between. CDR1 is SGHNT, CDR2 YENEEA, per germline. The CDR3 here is CASSLRAMNTEAFF. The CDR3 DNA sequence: TGTGCCAGCAGCTTGAGGGCTATGAACACTGAAGCTTTCTTT.

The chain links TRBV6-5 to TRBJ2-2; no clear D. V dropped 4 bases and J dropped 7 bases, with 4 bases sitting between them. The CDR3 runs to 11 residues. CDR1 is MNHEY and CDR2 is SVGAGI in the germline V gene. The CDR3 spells CASSFRGELFF. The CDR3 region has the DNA TGTGCCAGCAGTTTTCGCGGGGAGCTGTTTTTT.

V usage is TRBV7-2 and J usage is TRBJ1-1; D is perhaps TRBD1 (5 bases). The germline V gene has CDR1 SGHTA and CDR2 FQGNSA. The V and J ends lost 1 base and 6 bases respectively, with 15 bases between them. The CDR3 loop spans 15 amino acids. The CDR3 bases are TGTGCCAGCAGCTTAGTAGCAGGGACTGCCGCTGAAGCTTTCTTT. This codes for CASSLVAGTAAEAFF.

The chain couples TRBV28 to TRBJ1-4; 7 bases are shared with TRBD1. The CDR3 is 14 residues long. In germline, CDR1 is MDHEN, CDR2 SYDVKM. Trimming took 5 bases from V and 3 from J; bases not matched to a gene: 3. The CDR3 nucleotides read TGTGCCAGCAGTGTTACAGGGGCTAATGAAAAACTGTTTTTT. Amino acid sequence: CASSVTGANEKLFF.

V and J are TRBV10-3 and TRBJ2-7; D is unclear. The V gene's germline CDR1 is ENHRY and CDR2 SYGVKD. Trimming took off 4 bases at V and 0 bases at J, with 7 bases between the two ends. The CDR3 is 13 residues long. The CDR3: CAISARPSYEQYF. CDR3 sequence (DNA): TGTGCCATCAGTGCACGTCCCTCCTACGAGCAGTACTTC.

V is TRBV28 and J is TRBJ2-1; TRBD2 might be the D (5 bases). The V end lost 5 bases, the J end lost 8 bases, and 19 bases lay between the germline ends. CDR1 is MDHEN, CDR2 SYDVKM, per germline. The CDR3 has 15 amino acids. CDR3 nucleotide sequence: TGTGCCAGCAGTCCAATCCATCGATATAGCGATGAGCAGTTCTTC. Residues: CASSPIHRYSDEQFF.

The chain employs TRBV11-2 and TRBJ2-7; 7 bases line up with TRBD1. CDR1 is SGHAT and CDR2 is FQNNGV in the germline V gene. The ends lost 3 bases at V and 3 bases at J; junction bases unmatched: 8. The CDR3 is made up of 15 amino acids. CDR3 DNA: TGTGCCAGCAGCTTCCCAGTGCCAGGGGGCTACGAGCAGTACTTC. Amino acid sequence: CASSFPVPGGYEQYF.

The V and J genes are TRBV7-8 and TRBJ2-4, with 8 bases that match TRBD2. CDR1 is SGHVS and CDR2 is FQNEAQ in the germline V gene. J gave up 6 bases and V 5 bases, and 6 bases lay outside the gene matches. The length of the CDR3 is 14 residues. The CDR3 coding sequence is TGTGCCAGCAGCCTGCGGGGGGTCATAAACATTCAGTACTTC. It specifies CASSLRGVINIQYF.

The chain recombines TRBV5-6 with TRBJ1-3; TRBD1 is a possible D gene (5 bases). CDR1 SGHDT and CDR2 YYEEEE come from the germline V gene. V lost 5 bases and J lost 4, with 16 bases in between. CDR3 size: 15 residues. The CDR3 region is CASRSTRATGNTIYF. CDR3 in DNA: TGTGCCAGCAGGTCTACCAGGGCGACAGGAAACACCATATATTTT.

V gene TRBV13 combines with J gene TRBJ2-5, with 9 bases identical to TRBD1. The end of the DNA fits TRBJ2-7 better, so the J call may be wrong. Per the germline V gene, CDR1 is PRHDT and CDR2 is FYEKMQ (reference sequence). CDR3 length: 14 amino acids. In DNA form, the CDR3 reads TGTGCCAGCAGGAGGACAGGGGTTGAATACGAGCAGTACTTC. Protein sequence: CASRRTGVEYEQYF.

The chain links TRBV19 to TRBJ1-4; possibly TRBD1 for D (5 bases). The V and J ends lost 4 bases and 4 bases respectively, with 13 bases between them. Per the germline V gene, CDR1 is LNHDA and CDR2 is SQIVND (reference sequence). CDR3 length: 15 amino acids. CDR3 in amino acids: CASSTRQMINEKLFF. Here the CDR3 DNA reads TGTGCCAGTAGTACCCGACAGATGATTAATGAAAAACTGTTTTTT.

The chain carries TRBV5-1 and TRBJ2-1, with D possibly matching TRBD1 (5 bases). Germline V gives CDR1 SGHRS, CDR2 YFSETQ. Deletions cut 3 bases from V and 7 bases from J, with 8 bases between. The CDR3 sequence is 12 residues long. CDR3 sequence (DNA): TGCGCCAGCAGCTCCTCAGGGAATGAGCAGTTCTTC. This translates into CASSSSGNEQFF.

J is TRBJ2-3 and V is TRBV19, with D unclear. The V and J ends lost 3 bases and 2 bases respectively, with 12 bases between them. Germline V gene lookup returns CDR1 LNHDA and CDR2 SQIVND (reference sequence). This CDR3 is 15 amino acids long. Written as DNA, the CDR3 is TGTGCCAGTAGTATGACGGGCACTGTCACAGATACGCAGTATTTT. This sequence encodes CASSMTGTVTDTQYF.

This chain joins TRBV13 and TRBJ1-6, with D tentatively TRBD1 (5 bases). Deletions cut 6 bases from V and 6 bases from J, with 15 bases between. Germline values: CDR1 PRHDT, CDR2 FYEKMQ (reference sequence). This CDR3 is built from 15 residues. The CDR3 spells CASRLRGVGNSPLHF. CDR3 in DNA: TGTGCCAGCAGGTTAAGGGGAGTTGGTAATTCACCCCTCCACTTT.

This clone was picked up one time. The CDR3 reads CASSLFSRNYNEQFF. CDR3 coding DNA: TGTGCCAGCAGCTTATTCAGTCGGAACTACAATGAGCAGTTCTTC. The chain is built from TRBV7-8 and TRBJ2-1; D remains unclear. The CDR3 has 15 amino acids. Trimming removed 2 bases from V and 3 bases from J, with 11 bases in between. Germline V gene sequence: CDR1 SGHVS, CDR2 FQNEAQ.

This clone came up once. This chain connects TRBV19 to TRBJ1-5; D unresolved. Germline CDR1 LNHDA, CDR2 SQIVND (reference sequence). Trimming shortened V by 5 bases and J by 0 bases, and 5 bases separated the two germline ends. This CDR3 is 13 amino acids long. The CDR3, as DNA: TGTGCCAGTAGTTGGGGTAGCAATCAGCCCCAGCATTTT. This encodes CASSWGSNQPQHF.

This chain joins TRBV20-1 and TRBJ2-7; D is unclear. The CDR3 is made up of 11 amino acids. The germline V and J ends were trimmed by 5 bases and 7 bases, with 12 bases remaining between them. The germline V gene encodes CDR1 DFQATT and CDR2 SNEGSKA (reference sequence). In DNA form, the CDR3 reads TGCAGTGCTCACCATGTTCTGGAGCAGTACTTC. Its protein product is CSAHHVLEQYF.

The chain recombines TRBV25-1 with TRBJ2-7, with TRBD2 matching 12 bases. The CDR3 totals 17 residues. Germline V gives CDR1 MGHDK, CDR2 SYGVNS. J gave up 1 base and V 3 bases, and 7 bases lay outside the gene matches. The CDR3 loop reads CASSDYGLAGLSYEQYF. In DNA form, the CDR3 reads TGTGCCAGCAGTGATTACGGACTAGCGGGATTGTCCTACGAGCAGTACTTC.

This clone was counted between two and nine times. CDR3 protein: CSVASHEAFF. DNA for the CDR3: TGCAGCGTTGCCAGCCATGAAGCTTTCTTT. This sequence joins TRBV29-1 and TRBJ1-1; D is ambiguous. The V end lost 4 bases, the J end lost 7 bases, and 7 bases lay between the germline ends. The CDR3 covers 10 residues. Germline CDR1 reads SQVTM; CDR2 reads ANQGSEA.

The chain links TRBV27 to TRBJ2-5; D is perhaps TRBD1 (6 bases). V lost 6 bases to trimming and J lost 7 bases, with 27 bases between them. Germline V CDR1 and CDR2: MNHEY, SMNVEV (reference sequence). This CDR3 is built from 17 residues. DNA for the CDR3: TGTGCCAGCAGCAACCCTATGGGGGCAGCCAGGGTCGGGACCCAGTACTTC. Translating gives CASSNPMGAARVGTQYF.

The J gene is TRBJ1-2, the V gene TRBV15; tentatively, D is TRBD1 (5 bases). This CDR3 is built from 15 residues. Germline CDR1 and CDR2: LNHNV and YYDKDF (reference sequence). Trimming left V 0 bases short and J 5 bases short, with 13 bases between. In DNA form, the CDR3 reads TGTGCCACCAGCAGAGAAGGGGCTTTCGGGTATGGCTACACCTTC. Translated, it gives CATSREGAFGYGYTF. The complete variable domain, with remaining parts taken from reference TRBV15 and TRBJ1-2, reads DAMVIQNPRYQVTQFGKPVTLSCSQTLNHNVMYWYQQKSSQAPKLLFHYYDKDFNNEADTPDNFQSRRPNTSFCFLDIRSPGLGDTAMYLCATSREGAFGYGYTFGSGTRLTVV.